These 30 T cell receptor beta chains were all obtained from the same sample, sequenced in a study of technical replicates of blood from a handful of donors. Generated by immunoSEQ multiplex PCR, the TCRdb table keeps only in-frame clones and is missing some. The table lists approximately 76,000 clones, 90% to 95% of them singletons. Specimen: T cells isolated from PBMCs. These TCRs come from a human donor in good health.

V and J are TRBV9 and TRBJ2-1; TRBD1 aligns across 8 bases. CDR3 size: 15 residues. Germline trimming cut 4 bases from V and 8 bases from J; bases unmatched to any gene: 11. Germline CDR1 and CDR2: SGDLS and YYNGEE. The CDR3 loop reads CASSSRTGNVDEQFF. CDR3 in DNA: TGTGCCAGCAGCTCCAGGACAGGGAACGTGGATGAGCAGTTCTTC.

J is TRBJ1-1 and V is TRBV5-1; TRBD1 is a possible D gene (5 bases). The germline CDR1 and CDR2 sequences are SGHRS and YFSETQ. Trimming cost V 1 base and J 1 base, with 8 bases left between them. The CDR3 contains 14 residues. The CDR3 is CASSLRDWNTEAFF. CDR3 bases: TGCGCCAGCAGCTTGAGGGACTGGAACACTGAAGCTTTCTTT.

This clone is a singleton in its sample. The same CDR3 is also encoded by other DNA sequences in this sample. This chain connects TRBV9 to TRBJ2-5, with D unclear. V lost 0 bases, J lost 1 base, and 4 bases lay in between. Germline CDR1 is SGDLS and CDR2 is YYNGEE. The CDR3 is made up of 13 amino acids. This CDR3 reads CASSVDSQETQYF. In DNA form, the CDR3 reads TGTGCCAGCAGCGTAGACAGCCAAGAGACCCAGTACTTC.

The CDR3 loop is CASSALGTSGRARQYF. CDR3 sequence (DNA): TGTGCCAGCAGTGCCCTCGGGACTAGCGGGAGGGCCCGGCAGTACTTC. The chain links TRBV2 to TRBJ2-7; TRBD2 matches at 16 bases. The CDR3 length is 16 residues. Germline CDR1 is SNHLY and CDR2 is FYNNEI. V trimming: 4 bases; J trimming: 9 bases; junction bases outside the gene matches: 9.

For the CDR3, the DNA is TGTGCCAGCAGTGAGAGCCAGGGTGTCTCCTACGAGCAGTACTTC. Amino acids: CASSESQGVSYEQYF. The gene calls are TRBV6-1 and TRBJ2-7; D is possibly TRBD1 (5 bases). The V end was cut by 3 bases, the J end by 0 bases, with 12 bases between. The V gene's germline CDR1 is MNHNS and CDR2 SASEGT. There are 15 residues in the CDR3.

The rearrangement links TRBV6-1 to TRBJ2-5, with D perhaps matching TRBD2 (6 bases). Per the germline V gene, CDR1 is MNHNS and CDR2 is SASEGT. The CDR3 has 14 residues. The V gene lost 2 bases and the J gene lost 2 bases, with 9 bases spanning the gap. Here the CDR3 reads CASSEFGGQETQYF. The CDR3 coding sequence is TGTGCCAGCAGTGAATTCGGGGGACAAGAGACCCAGTACTTC.

The CDR3: CASSLGPAEFYEQYF. In nucleotides, the CDR3 is TGTGCCAGCAGCTTGGGCCCCGCGGAGTTCTACGAGCAGTACTTC. V and J are TRBV5-8 and TRBJ2-7; D ambiguous. The CDR3 runs 15 residues. Germline V gene lookup returns CDR1 SGHTS and CDR2 YDEGEE. Deletions cut 0 bases from V and 3 bases from J, with 13 bases between.

The CDR3 bases are TGTGCTAGTGGTTTTGGAGGGATGAAAGAGACCCAGTACTTC. It yields the protein CASGFGGMKETQYF. V is TRBV12-5 and J is TRBJ2-5, with TRBD2 as a possible D gene (6 bases). V lost 3 bases to trimming and J lost 3 bases, with 11 bases between them. Per germline, CDR1 LGHNT and CDR2 FRNRAP. The CDR3 contains 14 residues.

The chain is built from TRBV5-1 and TRBJ2-3; D perhaps matches TRBD2 (6 bases). The CDR3 length is 15 residues. Trimming left V 2 bases short and J 2 bases short, with 12 bases between. Germline CDR1 SGHRS, CDR2 YFSETQ. The DNA of the CDR3 is TGCGCCAGCAGCTTCCGCGGGGAGAACACAGATACGCAGTATTTT. Protein product: CASSFRGENTDTQYF.

The chain couples TRBV11-3 to TRBJ1-5, with D uncertain. The ends were cut back, 0 bases at V and 3 bases at J, with 3 bases in the middle. The germline gives CDR1 SGHNT, CDR2 YENEEA. The CDR3 sequence is 13 residues long. Here the CDR3 reads CASSLDHNQPQHF. The DNA of the CDR3 is TGTGCCAGCAGCTTAGACCACAATCAGCCCCAGCATTTT. Using reference TRBV11-3 and TRBJ1-5 for the parts outside the CDR3, the full variable domain is EAGVVQSPRYKIIEKKQPVAFWCNPISGHNTLYWYLQNLGQGPELLIRYENEEAVDDSQLPKDRFSAERLKGVDSTLKIQPAELGDSAVYLCASSLDHNQPQHFGDGTRLSIL.

The genes are TRBV28 and TRBJ2-7; 7 nucleotides line up with TRBD2. V was clipped by 4 bases and J by 0 bases; unmatched bases: 15. Per the germline V gene, CDR1 is MDHEN and CDR2 is SYDVKM. The CDR3 runs 18 residues. The CDR3, as DNA: TGTGCCAGCAGTTGGGGAGGGTGGGAGGCAAGGAGCTCCTACGAGCAGTACTTC. Translation gives CASSWGGWEARSSYEQYF.

V usage is TRBV28 and J usage is TRBJ2-1; D uncertain. The CDR3 runs to 14 residues. The V end was cut by 7 bases, the J end by 4 bases, with 14 bases between. CDR1 and CDR2 from the germline V gene are MDHEN and SYDVKM. This chain's CDR3 is CASTPLANYNEQFF. For the CDR3, the DNA is TGTGCCAGCACCCCCCTGGCCAATTACAATGAGCAGTTCTTC.

The V call is TRBV5-1, the J call TRBJ2-5; a possible D gene is TRBD2 (6 bases). The CDR3 runs 14 residues. V lost 4 bases and J 3 bases, leaving 13 bases between the germline ends. Germline V gene lookup returns CDR1 SGHRS and CDR2 YFSETQ. CDR3 in amino acids: CASSSLATKETQYF. The CDR3 DNA reads as TGCGCCAGCAGCAGTCTAGCGACTAAAGAGACCCAGTACTTC. The complete variable domain, with remaining parts taken from reference TRBV5-1 and TRBJ2-5, reads KAGVTQTPRYLIKTRGQQVTLSCSPISGHRSVSWYQQTPGQGLQFLFEYFSETQRNKGNFPGRFSGRQFSNSRSEMNVSTLELGDSALYLCASSSLATKETQYFGPGTRLLVL.

This rearrangement joins TRBV4-1 to TRBJ2-3; no definite D call. V was pared by 2 bases and J by 2 bases, with 11 bases between. The CDR3 covers 15 residues. From germline, CDR1 is MGHRA and CDR2 YSYEKL. The CDR3 region has the DNA TGCGCCAGCAGCCAAAGTGACTCCTACACAGATACGCAGTATTTT. Encoded protein: CASSQSDSYTDTQYF.

This sequence joins TRBV4-2 and TRBJ1-1; D might be TRBD1 (6 bases). Trimming took 3 bases from V and 0 from J, leaving 14 bases between them. This CDR3 comprises 16 residues. The V gene's germline CDR1 is LGHNA and CDR2 YNFKEQ. Here the CDR3 reads CASSHGSRQVNTEAFF. DNA of the CDR3: TGTGCCAGCAGCCACGGATCCCGACAGGTGAACACTGAAGCTTTCTTT.

The CDR3 loop is CASSLQSIYGYTF. As DNA, the CDR3 is TGTGCCAGCAGTTTACAGTCGATCTATGGCTACACCTTC. The rearrangement joins TRBV28 to TRBJ1-2; unclear D gene. The CDR3 sequence is 13 residues long. The V gene's germline CDR1 is MDHEN and CDR2 SYDVKM. V lost 2 bases, J lost 4 bases, and 8 bases lay in between.

This chain links TRBV10-1 with TRBJ2-7; tentative D call: TRBD2 (6 bases). V was shortened by 3 bases and J by 4 bases, with 16 bases between the two germline ends. CDR3 length equals 15 residues. Looked up from germline, CDR1 is WNHNN and CDR2 is SYGVQD (reference sequence). Here the CDR3 DNA reads TGCGCCAGCAGTGACAGACTAGTCGGCAGGTACGAGCAGTACTTC. Its protein is CASSDRLVGRYEQYF.

J is TRBJ2-2 and V is TRBV7-6; no firm D call. Germline loops: CDR1 SGHVS, CDR2 FNYEAQ. Trimming cost V 5 bases and J 7 bases, with 14 bases left between them. The CDR3 is 14 amino acids. This CDR3 reads CASSPRSDGGELFF. DNA for the CDR3: TGTGCCAGCAGCCCTCGGAGTGATGGCGGGGAGCTGTTTTTT.

This sequence joins TRBV28 and TRBJ2-5; D ambiguous. Trimming removed 5 bases from V and 1 base from J, with 8 bases in between. Germline V gene sequence: CDR1 MDHEN, CDR2 SYDVKM. The CDR3 is 13 residues long. CDR3 sequence (DNA): TGTGCCAGCAGTCTTTATTCCCAAGAGACCCAGTACTTC. This encodes CASSLYSQETQYF.

This clone has just one count. The genes are TRBV6-5 and TRBJ1-1; D call uncertain. Deletions cut 6 bases from V and 0 bases from J, with 11 bases between. The CDR3 is 14 residues long. In germline, CDR1 is MNHEY, CDR2 SVGAGI. In DNA form, the CDR3 reads TGTGCCAGCAGGTTCGGTCCCATGAACACTGAAGCTTTCTTT. Translated, it gives CASRFGPMNTEAFF.

In this sample, this clone turned up once. This chain links TRBV15 with TRBJ2-1, with 11 bases lining up with TRBD2. Trimming at V came to 4 bases and at J to 5 bases, leaving 7 bases not matched to a gene. Germline V gene sequence: CDR1 LNHNV, CDR2 YYDKDF (reference sequence). The CDR3 consists of 16 residues. The CDR3 nucleotides read TGTGCCACCAGCACGCTTAGCGGGGGGGGAGACAATGAGCAGTTCTTC. It is translated as CATSTLSGGGDNEQFF.

The chain combines TRBV4-2 with TRBJ2-7, with D tentatively TRBD2 (7 bases). Germline values: CDR1 LGHNA, CDR2 YNFKEQ. The germline V and J ends were trimmed by 4 bases and 3 bases, with 16 bases remaining between them. This CDR3 is built from 15 residues. CDR3: CASSPRSGGRYEQYF. CDR3 coding DNA: TGTGCCAGCAGCCCCCGTTCGGGGGGCCGCTACGAGCAGTACTTC.

This clone was detected only once. This rearrangement joins TRBV11-1 to TRBJ1-5; D gene uncertain. Between the trimmed V and J ends, which lost 0 bases and 6 bases, there was a span of 6 bases. CDR3 length: 13 residues. The germline V gene encodes CDR1 SGHAT and CDR2 FQDESV (reference sequence). The CDR3: CASSLARGQPQHF. In nucleotides, the CDR3 is TGTGCCAGCAGCTTAGCGAGAGGTCAGCCCCAGCATTTT.

The rearrangement links TRBV7-9 to TRBJ2-5, with 11 bases lining up with TRBD2. CDR1 SEHNR and CDR2 FQNEAQ come from the germline V gene (reference sequence). This CDR3 is 14 amino acids long. Germline trimming cut 5 bases from V and 4 bases from J; bases unmatched to any gene: 3. Here the CDR3 DNA reads TGTGCCAGCAGCCTGGGACTAGCGGTAGAGACCCAGTACTTC. This sequence encodes CASSLGLAVETQYF. The full variable domain, completed using reference TRBV7-9 and TRBJ2-5, is DTGVSQNPRHKITKRGQNVTFRCDPISEHNRLYWYRQTLGQGPEFLTYFQNEAQLEKSRLLSDRFSAERPKGSFSTLEIQRTEQGDSAMYLCASSLGLAVETQYFGPGTRLLVL.

The chain recombines TRBV28 with TRBJ1-4; TRBD1 might be the D (5 bases). The germline V gene has CDR1 MDHEN and CDR2 SYDVKM. The length of the CDR3 is 15 residues. Trimming cost V 2 bases and J 4 bases, with 11 bases left between them. The CDR3 DNA reads as TGTGCCAGCAGTTTAGGTGGCAGGGTTAATGAAAAACTGTTTTTT. Protein: CASSLGGRVNEKLFF.

This clone was seen a single time. The genes are TRBV6-5 and TRBJ1-3, with 10 bases fitting TRBD1. Trimming removed 6 bases from V and 4 bases from J; junction bases left unmatched: 6. The germline gives CDR1 MNHEY, CDR2 SVGAGI. The CDR3 is made up of 15 amino acids. CDR3 loop: CASRGGTGEGNTIYF. CDR3 coding DNA: TGTGCCAGCAGGGGGGGGACAGGGGAAGGAAACACCATATATTTT.

This chain uses TRBV5-4 with TRBJ1-1; 7 bases match TRBD1. J was trimmed by 7 bases and V by 4 bases; bases with no gene match: 7. The CDR3 has 13 amino acids. The germline V gene has CDR1 SGHNT and CDR2 YYREEE (reference sequence). CDR3 loop: CASSQGQTSEAFF. CDR3 DNA sequence: TGTGCCAGCAGCCAGGGACAGACGAGTGAAGCTTTCTTT.

V usage is TRBV11-3 and J usage is TRBJ2-7; 7 bases fit TRBD1. Looked up from germline, CDR1 is SGHNT and CDR2 is YENEEA. V lost 5 bases and J lost 7; bases outside the gene matches: 11. The CDR3 is 14 residues long. The CDR3 region has the DNA TGTGCCAGCAGCGTTGACAGGGTTGGTTTAGAGCAGTACTTC. The encoded protein is CASSVDRVGLEQYF. The variable domain in full, completed from reference TRBV11-3 and TRBJ2-7, reads EAGVVQSPRYKIIEKKQPVAFWCNPISGHNTLYWYLQNLGQGPELLIRYENEEAVDDSQLPKDRFSAERLKGVDSTLKIQPAELGDSAVYLCASSVDRVGLEQYFGPGTRLTVT.

The chain carries TRBV6-1 and TRBJ1-5; no clear D. Between the trimmed V and J ends, which lost 5 bases and 0 bases, there was a span of 11 bases. Germline CDR1 reads MNHNS; CDR2 reads SASEGT. The CDR3 loop spans 15 amino acids. CDR3 bases: TGTGCCAGCAGTCCTATTCCCCATAGCAATCAGCCCCAGCATTTT. Translating it yields CASSPIPHSNQPQHF.

The chain couples TRBV5-1 to TRBJ2-3; D may be TRBD2 (5 bases). V shed 0 bases and J shed 5 bases, with 13 bases lying between them. The length of the CDR3 is 15 residues. Germline values: CDR1 SGHRS, CDR2 YFSETQ. The CDR3 protein is CASSLAASEGDTQYF. The CDR3 DNA reads TGCGCCAGCAGCTTGGCCGCGTCTGAGGGAGATACGCAGTATTTT.